These 22 T cell receptor beta chains share one sample of origin, sequenced in a study of CD8+CD57+ T cells in acquired aplastic anemia. Genomic DNA constituted the template upon which TCR beta VDJ and CDR3 profiling was performed. TCRdb itself ran the reads through MiXCR, one entry per CDR3 protein. The sample yields about 420,000 distinct CDR3 sequences, 60% to 80% seen once. Specimen: sorted CD4+, CD8+, or CD8+CD57+ T cells (not recorded which) from PBMCs. These receptor sequences come from a human donor in good health, serving as a control.

This chain uses TRBV29-1 with TRBJ2-7, with 8 positions matching TRBD1. V was clipped by 0 bases and J by 3 bases; unmatched bases: 10. The CDR3 has 16 amino acids. The V gene's germline CDR1 is SQVTM and CDR2 ANQGSEA. The chain's CDR3 is CSVEDEVRTGLYEQYF. DNA of the CDR3: TGCAGCGTTGAAGATGAAGTCCGGACAGGGCTCTACGAGCAGTACTTC.

As for this clonotype: The CDR3 carries no conserved terminal phenylalanine or tryptophan, so it likely arises from a read error. Because the CDR3's place on the DNA is in doubt, the DNA is left out and the CDR3 is given as listed by TCRdb. The chain has TRBV7-2 and TRBJ2-1. The germline CDR1 and CDR2 sequences are SGHTA and FQGNSA. The CDR3 length is 13 residues, termini included. CDR3 sequence: CASSLDTDTQYFG.

The CDR3 reads CATIRESAAGNTIYF. The CDR3 DNA is TGTGCCACTATCCGGGAGAGCGCCGCTGGAAACACCATATATTTT. The chain combines TRBV10-3 with TRBJ1-3; D unresolved. This CDR3 is 15 amino acids long. V lost 10 bases, J lost 2 bases, and 18 bases lay in between. Germline V gene data show CDR1 as ENHRY and CDR2 as SYGVKD.

On this clonotype: The germline gene is not matched at one end of the junction; a read error may be the cause. The chain recombines TRBV7-8 with TRBJ2-1; 8 nucleotides agree with TRBD2. This CDR3 spans 15 amino acids. Germline CDR1 SGHVS, CDR2 FQNEAQ. CDR3 amino acids: CASSPRGGTYDEQFF. The CDR3 DNA reads as TGTGCCAGCAGCCCACGCGGGGGGACCTACGATGAGCAGTTCTTC.

The table lists this clonotype with a count of one. V and J are TRBV7-4 and TRBJ2-7, with TRBD1 identical over 7 bases. Germline CDR1 reads SGHVT; CDR2 reads SQSDAQ. CDR3 size: 17 residues. V lost 4 bases and J lost 7; bases outside the gene matches: 19. The CDR3 nucleotides are TGTGCCAGCAGCTCGCCCCCCAAGACAGGGCCTATCGCTGAGCAGTACTTC. It yields the protein CASSSPPKTGPIAEQYF.

The sample holds one count of this clonotype. V and J are TRBV12-5 and TRBJ1-3; unclear D gene. Germline loops: CDR1 LGHNT, CDR2 FRNRAP. This CDR3 spans 14 amino acids. In nucleotides, the CDR3 is TGTGCCAGCAGTTTAGAGGTGGTCTCGGACACCATATATTTT. As protein: CASSLEVVSDTIYF.

A note on this clonotype: At one end the junction does not follow the germline gene, possibly because of a read error. This chain uses TRBV7-8 with TRBJ1-1; the D gene is possibly TRBD1 (5 bases). Germline loops: CDR1 SGHVS, CDR2 FQNEAQ. This CDR3 has 14 amino acids. The CDR3 DNA reads TGTGCCAGCAGCCTAGGACAAAACACAGAAGCTTCTTTTTTT. It encodes CASSLGQNTEASFF. Full variable domain (missing parts from reference TRBV7-8 and TRBJ1-1): GAGVSQSPRYKVAKRGQDVALRCDPISGHVSLFWYQQALGQGPEFLTYFQNEAQLDKSGLPSDRFFAERPEGSVSTLKIQRTQQEDSAVYLCASSLGQNTEASFFGQGTRLTVV.

V and J are TRBV20-1 and TRBJ2-7; a weak D match, TRBD2 (6 bases). CDR1 and CDR2 from the germline V gene are DFQATT and SNEGSKA (reference sequence). Trimming pared 6 bases from V and 6 bases from J, leaving 15 bases between. This CDR3 has 12 residues. CDR3 amino acids: CSALDYSAEQYF. CDR3 nucleotides: TGCAGTGCCCTGGACTACTCCGCCGAGCAGTACTTC.

Points on this clonotype: The junction differs from germline at one of its ends, possibly a read error. V and J are TRBV2 and TRBJ1-4; the match to TRBD1 covers 8 bases. The CDR3 has 15 residues. From germline, CDR1 is SNHLY and CDR2 FYNNEI. CDR3 DNA sequence: TGTGCCAGCAGCTACGGCAGACAGGGGAATGAGATACTGTTCTTT. Translating it yields CASSYGRQGNEILFF.

The gene calls are TRBV11-2 and TRBJ2-1; D gene ambiguous. CDR1 SGHAT and CDR2 FQNNGV come from the germline V gene. The CDR3 sequence is 12 residues long. Trimming left V 2 bases short and J 7 bases short, with 6 bases between. CDR3 region: CASSLTPNEQFF. The CDR3 DNA reads TGTGCCAGCAGCTTAACCCCTAATGAGCAGTTCTTC.

Turning to this clonotype: A junction end diverges from the germline sequence, so it may reflect a read error. The rearrangement links TRBV5-1 to TRBJ2-1; D tentatively fits TRBD1 or TRBD2 (5 bases each). The CDR3 sequence is 13 residues long. CDR1 SGHRS and CDR2 YFSETQ come from the germline V gene. The CDR3 region is CASSSRGYTQQFF. In DNA, the CDR3 is TGTGCCAGCAGCTCGAGGGGCTACACGCAGCAGTTCTTC.

CDR3 sequence (DNA): TGTGCCAGCAGTTCGGGCGACCAGCCCCAGCATTTT. Its translation: CASSSGDQPQHF. The V gene is TRBV6-5, the J gene TRBJ1-5; D unresolved. The CDR3 is 12 residues long. Germline V gene data show CDR1 as MNHEY and CDR2 as SVGAGI. The V end lost 4 bases, the J end lost 7 bases, and 8 bases lay between the germline ends.

In the case of this clonotype: A junction end diverges from the germline sequence, so it may reflect a read error. The gene calls are TRBV24-1 and TRBJ1-5; the D gene could be TRBD1 or TRBD2 (5 bases each). TRBJ2-5 matches the DNA end more closely, so the J call is doubtful. Germline V gene data show CDR1 as KGHDR and CDR2 as SFDVKD. The CDR3 sequence is 14 residues long. The CDR3 DNA is TGTGCCACCAGAGGGGAGAGCTACCAACAGACCCAGTACTTC. Its protein product is CATRGESYQQTQYF.

Remarks on this clonotype: At one of its ends the junction is not consistent with the germline gene, which may arise from a read error. The rearrangement uses TRBV15 and TRBJ1-2; a possible D gene is TRBD1 (6 bases). The CDR3 is 16 residues long. Germline CDR1 and CDR2: LNHNV and YYDKDF (reference sequence). In nucleotides, the CDR3 is TGTGCCACCGGCAGGGACCCGGGGGCGACTAACTATGGCTACACCTTC. The encoded protein is CATGRDPGATNYGYTF. Based on the CDR3 plus reference TRBV15 and TRBJ1-2, the full variable domain is DAMVIQNPRYQVTQFGKPVTLSCSQTLNHNVMYWYQQKSSQAPKLLFHYYDKDFNNEADTPDNFQSRRPNTSFCFLDIRSPGLGDTAMYLCATGRDPGATNYGYTFGSGTRLTVV.

With regard to this clonotype: The limits of the CDR3 on the DNA are not certain, so only TCRdb's listed CDR3 is given. The chain employs TRBV11-3 and TRBJ1-2; the table's D call TRBD1 went unverified against the DNA. Germline V gene lookup returns CDR1 SGHNT and CDR2 YENEEA. The CDR3 comprises 15 residues, both ends counted. The CDR3 spells CASSFGTGANYGFTF.

Regarding this clonotype: An end of the junction does not agree with germline; a read error may underlie this. The chain is built from TRBV11-2 and TRBJ1-2; TRBD1 might be the D (5 bases). CDR3 length: 10 residues. Looked up from germline, CDR1 is SGHAT and CDR2 is FQNNGV. For the CDR3, the DNA is TGTGCCAGCAGTCTAGATAGAACAGGATTC. It specifies CASSLDRTGF.

As for this clonotype: Mismatch with germline at one junction end may stem from a read error. The chain links TRBV7-2 to TRBJ1-1, with no clear D. The CDR3 is made up of 14 amino acids. Germline assignment: CDR1 SGHTA and CDR2 FQGNSA. CDR3 sequence reads: CASSLKAFDTEALF. DNA of the CDR3: TGTGCCAGCAGTCTGAAAGCCTTTGACACTGAAGCGCTCTTT.

For this clonotype: As the CDR3 is not closed by the conserved phenylalanine or tryptophan, this likely results from a read error. The V call is TRBV14, the J call TRBJ2-5; no reliable D call. Germline assignment: CDR1 SGHDN and CDR2 FVKESK. The CDR3 extends over 13 amino acids. V was clipped by 4 bases and J by 5 bases, with 11 bases between them. The chain's CDR3 is CASSREGSETQYI. The CDR3 coding sequence is TGTGCCAGCAGCCGCGAAGGTTCGGAGACCCAGTACATC.

This clonotype was seen ten or more times. The chain has TRBV12-3 or TRBV12-4 and TRBJ1-5, with a weak D call TRBD1 (5 bases). The CDR3 runs to 15 residues. V gave up 3 bases and J gave up 2 bases, with 11 bases separating them. This chain's CDR3 is CASSFHRGGNQPQHF. CDR3 bases: TGTGCCAGCAGTTTTCACCGGGGGGGCAATCAGCCCCAGCATTTT.

A few counts support this clonotype. The rearrangement links TRBV29-1 to TRBJ1-2, with TRBD1 identical over 12 bases. This CDR3 comprises 13 residues. In germline, CDR1 is SQVTM, CDR2 ANQGSEA. V shed 6 bases and J 9 bases; nucleotides not matched to a gene: 8. CDR3 sequence (DNA): TGCAGCGTAACCGGGACAGGGGGCTTCCGCTACACCTTC. Amino acids: CSVTGTGGFRYTF.

The chain joins TRBV2 to TRBJ2-1; no firm D call. The CDR3 has 14 amino acids. Trimming removed 8 bases at V and 6 bases at J, with 17 bases between. Per the germline V gene, CDR1 is SNHLY and CDR2 is FYNNEI. The CDR3 DNA reads TGTGCCAGCGGCGTCACAAATTGCTGCAATGAGCAGTTCTTC. It translates to CASGVTNCCNEQFF. Supplemented by reference TRBV2 and TRBJ2-1, the full variable domain reads EPEVTQTPSHQVTQMGQEVILRCVPISNHLYFYWYRQILGQKVEFLVSFYNNEISEKSEIFDDQFSVERPDGSNFTLKIRSTKLEDSAMYFCASGVTNCCNEQFFGPGTRLTVL.

J is TRBJ1-2 and V is TRBV20-1, with 7 bases fitting TRBD1. CDR3 length equals 15 residues. Germline V gene lookup returns CDR1 DFQATT and CDR2 SNEGSKA (reference sequence). The V gene end was trimmed by 6 bases and the J gene end by 4 bases; junction bases not matched to a gene: 14. The CDR3 region has the DNA TGCAGTGCACCAACCGGACAGGCCCGAGGCTATGGCTACACCTTC. It yields the protein CSAPTGQARGYGYTF.